This is a list of T cell receptor beta chains from one sample in a study of resident and recirculating memory T cells in vitiligo. Clones were sequenced by immunoSEQ multiplex PCR, and TCRdb holds only the in-frame ones, with some missing. The sample records 75,000 to 85,000 clones, 92% being singletons. What was sequenced was blood. All receptors derive from a male donor with vitiligo. CDR3s include the opening cysteine and the closing phenylalanine or tryptophan. A D gene is named only where the DNA matches it firmly. Clone size is given for some rows only: seen once, a few or many times, or a class if the clone is expanded.

clone_size: .
d_call: .
j_call: TRBJ2-5
v_call: TRBV18
cdr3_aa: CASSPPMAGARETQYF
cdr3_nt: TGTGCCAGCTCACCACCAATGGCAGGGGCGAGAGAGACCCAGTACTTC

clone_size: .
d_call: .
j_call: TRBJ1-1
v_call: TRBV27
cdr3_aa: CASSWDMNTEAFF
cdr3_nt: TGTGCCAGCAGTTGGGACATGAACACTGAAGCTTTCTTT

clone_size: .
d_call: .
j_call: TRBJ2-1
v_call: TRBV14
cdr3_aa: CASSLEGDYHNEQFF
cdr3_nt: TGTGCCAGCAGCCTGGAGGGGGACTACCACAATGAGCAGTTCTTC

clone_size: once
d_call: .
j_call: TRBJ2-3
v_call: TRBV2
cdr3_aa: CASRGEADTQYF
cdr3_nt: TGTGCCAGCAGGGGGGAGGCAGATACGCAGTATTTT

clone_size: .
d_call: TRBD1
j_call: TRBJ1-2
v_call: TRBV6-1
cdr3_aa: CASWRTGTDYGYTF
cdr3_nt: TGTGCCAGCTGGCGGACAGGCACGGACTATGGCTACACCTTC

clone_size: .
d_call: .
j_call: TRBJ2-2
v_call: TRBV6-4
cdr3_aa: CASPTGEAWAGELFF
cdr3_nt: TGTGCCAGCCCAACGGGGGAGGCGTGGGCCGGGGAGCTGTTTTTT

clone_size: once
d_call: .
j_call: TRBJ2-1
v_call: TRBV18
cdr3_aa: CASSPLQRLNNEQFF
cdr3_nt: TGTGCCAGCTCACCACTCCAGCGGTTGAACAATGAGCAGTTCTTC

clone_size: .
d_call: .
j_call: TRBJ2-5
v_call: TRBV2
cdr3_aa: CASKGATSLETQYF
cdr3_nt: TGTGCCAGCAAGGGGGCAACTAGCTTAGAGACCCAGTACTTC

clone_size: .
d_call: .
j_call: TRBJ1-1
v_call: TRBV9
cdr3_aa: CASSVRAGIAEAFF
cdr3_nt: TGTGCCAGCAGCGTACGGGCAGGGATCGCTGAAGCTTTCTTT

clone_size: .
d_call: TRBD1
j_call: TRBJ1-3
v_call: TRBV11-2
cdr3_aa: CASSLVKGASGNTIYF
cdr3_nt: TGTGCCAGCAGCTTAGTTAAGGGGGCTTCTGGAAACACCATATATTTT

clone_size: few
d_call: .
j_call: TRBJ2-1
v_call: TRBV7-9
cdr3_aa: CASSLVRLSSYNEQFF
cdr3_nt: TGTGCCAGCAGCTTAGTCAGGTTGAGCTCCTACAATGAGCAGTTCTTC

clone_size: .
d_call: TRBD2
j_call: TRBJ2-3
v_call: TRBV5-5
cdr3_aa: CASSIPAGSTDTQYF
cdr3_nt: TGTGCCAGCAGCATCCCAGCGGGGAGCACAGATACGCAGTATTTT

clone_size: .
d_call: .
j_call: TRBJ2-7
v_call: TRBV6-5
cdr3_aa: CASSYSRGYEQYF
cdr3_nt: TGTGCCAGCAGTTACTCCCGGGGCTACGAGCAGTACTTC

clone_size: .
d_call: TRBD1
j_call: TRBJ2-7
v_call: TRBV28
cdr3_aa: CASSLRGTGGLGLAPYEQYF
cdr3_nt: TGTGCCAGCAGTTTAAGGGGGACAGGGGGCTTGGGACTAGCGCCCTACGAGCAGTACTTC

clone_size: .
d_call: TRBD2
j_call: TRBJ2-7
v_call: TRBV6-6
cdr3_aa: CASSSGLAGEQYF
cdr3_nt: TGTGCCAGCAGTTCGGGACTAGCAGGGGAGCAGTACTTC

clone_size: .
d_call: .
j_call: TRBJ1-5
v_call: TRBV2
cdr3_aa: CASSLDGGNQPQHF
cdr3_nt: TGTGCCAGCAGCTTGGACGGGGGCAATCAGCCCCAGCATTTT

clone_size: .
d_call: .
j_call: TRBJ1-1
v_call: TRBV20-1
cdr3_aa: CSVEQGPEAFF
cdr3_nt: TGCAGTGTCGAACAGGGCCCTGAAGCTTTCTTT

clone_size: .
d_call: .
j_call: TRBJ1-5
v_call: TRBV7-2
cdr3_aa: CASSSISGRSGNQPQHF
cdr3_nt: TGTGCCAGCAGCTCTATTTCGGGAAGATCGGGGAATCAGCCCCAGCATTTT

clone_size: .
d_call: .
j_call: TRBJ1-5
v_call: TRBV5-6
cdr3_aa: CASSLGHGGGVEHF
cdr3_nt: TGTGCCAGCAGCTTAGGACACGGAGGGGGGGTCGAGCATTTT

clone_size: .
d_call: .
j_call: TRBJ1-3
v_call: TRBV6-5
cdr3_aa: CASTRGRAGNTIYF
cdr3_nt: TGTGCCAGCACCCGGGGTAGGGCTGGAAACACCATATATTTT

clone_size: .
d_call: TRBD2
j_call: TRBJ2-3
v_call: TRBV7-6
cdr3_aa: CASSPAPGLAGPDTQYF
cdr3_nt: TGTGCCAGCAGCCCAGCCCCGGGACTAGCGGGACCAGATACGCAGTATTTT

clone_size: once
d_call: .
j_call: TRBJ1-3
v_call: TRBV28
cdr3_aa: CASINSRVENTIYF
cdr3_nt: TGTGCCAGCATTAATTCCAGGGTGGAAAACACCATATATTTT

clone_size: .
d_call: .
j_call: TRBJ1-4
v_call: TRBV30
cdr3_aa: CAGSAGINEKLFF
cdr3_nt: TGTGCCGGGAGTGCGGGGATTAATGAAAAACTGTTTTTT

clone_size: .
d_call: TRBD1
j_call: TRBJ2-7
v_call: TRBV4-3
cdr3_aa: CASSTGDRAPEQYF
cdr3_nt: TGCGCCAGCAGCACCGGAGACAGGGCGCCCGAGCAGTACTTC

clone_size: .
d_call: TRBD2
j_call: TRBJ2-5
v_call: TRBV9
cdr3_aa: CASSVDGAGGLETQYF
cdr3_nt: TGTGCCAGCAGCGTAGACGGAGCGGGAGGGCTAGAGACCCAGTACTTC

clone_size: .
d_call: TRBD1
j_call: TRBJ2-7
v_call: TRBV28
cdr3_aa: CASSPPGTGGSEQYF
cdr3_nt: TGTGCCAGCAGTCCCCCAGGGACAGGGGGTAGCGAGCAGTACTTC

clone_size: .
d_call: .
j_call: TRBJ1-2
v_call: TRBV28
cdr3_aa: CASSKRSAGALANYGYTF
cdr3_nt: TGTGCCAGCTCTAAGAGGTCGGCAGGGGCTTTAGCTAACTATGGCTACACCTTC

clone_size: once
d_call: .
j_call: TRBJ1-1
v_call: TRBV4-2
cdr3_aa: CASSPLKGGNTEAFF
cdr3_nt: TGTGCCAGCAGCCCCCTAAAGGGAGGGAACACTGAAGCTTTCTTT

clone_size: .
d_call: .
j_call: TRBJ2-1
v_call: TRBV7-3
cdr3_aa: CASSFEGVADEQFF
cdr3_nt: TGTGCCAGCAGCTTTGAGGGGGTGGCGGATGAGCAGTTCTTC

clone_size: .
d_call: .
j_call: TRBJ2-1
v_call: TRBV11-2
cdr3_aa: CASSLDPFEGSYNEQFF
cdr3_nt: TGTGCCAGCAGCTTAGATCCGTTCGAGGGCTCCTACAATGAGCAGTTCTTC

clone_size: .
d_call: TRBD2
j_call: TRBJ2-7
v_call: TRBV5-1
cdr3_aa: CASSFTSGSSPGEQYF
cdr3_nt: TGCGCCAGCAGCTTTACTAGCGGGTCGAGCCCCGGCGAGCAGTACTTC

clone_size: .
d_call: .
j_call: TRBJ2-2
v_call: TRBV7-9
cdr3_aa: CASTQQGNTGELFF
cdr3_nt: TGTGCCAGCACACAACAGGGGAACACCGGGGAGCTGTTTTTT

clone_size: .
d_call: .
j_call: TRBJ2-3
v_call: TRBV7-9
cdr3_aa: CASSGFPHTDTQYF
cdr3_nt: TGTGCCAGCAGTGGCTTCCCCCACACAGATACGCAGTATTTT

clone_size: .
d_call: .
j_call: TRBJ2-7
v_call: TRBV13
cdr3_aa: CASSFTSARYEQYF
cdr3_nt: TGTGCCAGCAGCTTCACTAGTGCCAGGTACGAGCAGTACTTC

clone_size: .
d_call: TRBD2
j_call: TRBJ2-1
v_call: TRBV5-8
cdr3_aa: CASSSGLAGGKDEQFF
cdr3_nt: TGTGCCAGCAGCTCGGGACTAGCGGGAGGAAAAGATGAGCAGTTCTTC

clone_size: .
d_call: .
j_call: TRBJ2-7
v_call: TRBV7-9
cdr3_aa: CASSPFDTYEQYF
cdr3_nt: TGTGCCAGCAGCCCCTTTGACACCTACGAGCAGTACTTC

clone_size: .
d_call: .
j_call: TRBJ2-3
v_call: TRBV18
cdr3_aa: CASSRLVGTDTQYF
cdr3_nt: TGTGCCAGCTCACGTCTCGTCGGCACAGATACGCAGTATTTT

clone_size: .
d_call: .
j_call: TRBJ2-1
v_call: TRBV27
cdr3_aa: CASSERNNEQFF
cdr3_nt: TGTGCCAGCTCCGAGCGGAACAATGAGCAGTTCTTC

clone_size: .
d_call: .
j_call: TRBJ2-2
v_call: TRBV10-3
cdr3_aa: CATLKETGELFF
cdr3_nt: TGTGCCACCCTCAAGGAGACCGGGGAGCTGTTTTTT

clone_size: .
d_call: .
j_call: TRBJ2-6
v_call: TRBV4-1
cdr3_aa: CASSPHAGAGANVLTF
cdr3_nt: TGCGCCAGCAGCCCCCACGCAGGGGCTGGGGCCAACGTCCTGACTTTC

clone_size: .
d_call: .
j_call: TRBJ2-1
v_call: TRBV18
cdr3_aa: CASSPRSGDPSYNEQFF
cdr3_nt: TGTGCCAGCTCACCGCGGTCGGGGGATCCCTCCTACAATGAGCAGTTCTTC

clone_size: .
d_call: TRBD1
j_call: TRBJ1-2
v_call: TRBV28
cdr3_aa: CASSSAQGAGGYTF
cdr3_nt: TGTGCCAGCAGTTCCGCCCAGGGGGCCGGGGGCTACACCTTC

clone_size: .
d_call: .
j_call: TRBJ1-2
v_call: TRBV11-3
cdr3_aa: CASSPQGGGPHYGYTF
cdr3_nt: TGTGCCAGCAGCCCCCAAGGGGGGGGACCTCACTATGGCTACACCTTC

clone_size: .
d_call: .
j_call: TRBJ1-1
v_call: TRBV28
cdr3_aa: CASSEIENTEAFF
cdr3_nt: TGTGCCAGCAGCGAAATAGAAAACACTGAAGCTTTCTTT